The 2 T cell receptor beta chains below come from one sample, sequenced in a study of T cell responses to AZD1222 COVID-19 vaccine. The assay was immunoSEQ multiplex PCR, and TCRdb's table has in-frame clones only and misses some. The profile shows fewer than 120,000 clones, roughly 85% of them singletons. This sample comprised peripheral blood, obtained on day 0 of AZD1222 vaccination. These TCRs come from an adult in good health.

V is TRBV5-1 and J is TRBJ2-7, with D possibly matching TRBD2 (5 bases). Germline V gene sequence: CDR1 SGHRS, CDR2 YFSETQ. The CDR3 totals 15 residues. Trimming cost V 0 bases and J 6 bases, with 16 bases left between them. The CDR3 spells CASSLDGLAYGEQYF. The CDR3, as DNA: TGCGCCAGCAGCTTGGACGGTCTAGCCTACGGCGAGCAGTACTTC.

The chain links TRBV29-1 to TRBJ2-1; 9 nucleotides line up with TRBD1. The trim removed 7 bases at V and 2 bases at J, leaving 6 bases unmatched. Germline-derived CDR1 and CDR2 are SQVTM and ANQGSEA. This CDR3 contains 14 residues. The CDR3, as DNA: TGCAGCGCCGGGACAGGGAGGACCTACAATGAGCAGTTCTTC. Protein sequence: CSAGTGRTYNEQFF.